This is a list of T cell receptor beta chains from one sample in a study of technical replicates of blood from a handful of donors. TCRdb's copy holds only in-frame clones and misses some; the assay was immunoSEQ multiplex PCR. Of more than 90,000 clones listed, about 96% are singletons. Sequencing was performed on T cells isolated from PBMCs. These receptors came from a human donor in good health. Each CDR3 is given with its conserved first and last residue. The D gene is left open where the match is weak. Not all rows give a size; the values are once, few, many and, for expanded clones, a class.

j_gene	abundance	v_gene	d_gene	CDR3aa	CDR3nt
TRBJ2-2	NA	TRBV7-7	NA	CASSARGGETGELFF	TGTGCCAGCAGCGCGCGAGGTGGCGAGACCGGGGAGCTGTTTTTT
TRBJ2-7	NA	TRBV7-9	NA	CASSLGAHEQYF	TGTGCCAGCAGCTTGGGGGCGCACGAGCAGTACTTC
TRBJ2-1	NA	TRBV19	NA	CASSIIQGVEQFF	TGTGCCAGTAGTATAATACAGGGCGTTGAGCAGTTCTTC
TRBJ1-3	NA	TRBV6-6	NA	CASSNNYSGNTIYF	TGTGCCAGCAGTAATAACTACTCTGGAAACACCATATATTTT
TRBJ2-5	once	TRBV10-3	NA	CAVSSDRQETQYF	TGTGCCGTCAGTTCAGACAGACAAGAGACCCAGTACTTC
TRBJ2-1	NA	TRBV7-2	NA	CASSPPPEDEQFF	TGTGCCAGCAGCCCCCCCCCAGAGGATGAGCAGTTCTTC
TRBJ1-3	once	TRBV10-3	NA	CAISETGTVSGNTIYF	TGTGCCATCAGTGAGACAGGGACGGTCTCTGGAAACACCATATATTTT
TRBJ2-3	NA	TRBV6-5	NA	CATSRITTDTQYF	TGTGCCACCAGCAGGATAACCACAGATACGCAGTATTTT
TRBJ2-1	NA	TRBV7-3	TRBD1	CASSLTRDSNEQFF	TGTGCCAGCAGCTTAACCAGGGACAGCAATGAGCAGTTCTTC
TRBJ2-7	NA	TRBV28	TRBD2	CASSQRGPVYEQYF	TGTGCCAGCAGTCAGCGGGGACCGGTCTACGAGCAGTACTTC
TRBJ1-1	few	TRBV29-1	TRBD1	CSVILQGATEAFF	TGCAGCGTCATACTACAGGGGGCCACTGAAGCTTTCTTT
TRBJ2-7	NA	TRBV4-2	TRBD2	CASSQDERELSYEQYF	TGTGCCAGCAGCCAGGATGAGCGGGAGCTCTCCTACGAGCAGTACTTC
TRBJ1-2	NA	TRBV21-1	NA	CASSKARTGGPDGYTF	TGTGCCAGCAGCAAAGCTCGAACAGGGGGCCCGGATGGCTACACCTTC
TRBJ2-2	NA	TRBV2	NA	CASRPLGPFTGELFF	TGTGCCAGCAGACCCCTTGGGCCGTTCACCGGGGAGCTGTTTTTT
TRBJ2-7	NA	TRBV5-1	TRBD2	CASSFAGVNEQYF	TGCGCCAGCAGCTTTGCGGGAGTTAACGAGCAGTACTTC
TRBJ2-1	NA	TRBV14	TRBD2	CASQLAGGPNEQFF	TGTGCCAGCCAACTAGCGGGAGGCCCTAATGAGCAGTTCTTC
TRBJ2-3	NA	TRBV6-1	NA	CASSEDKRLMADTQYF	TGTGCCAGCAGTGAGGACAAGAGGCTTATGGCAGATACGCAGTATTTT
TRBJ1-2	NA	TRBV25-1	NA	CASSERVQGRRLYGYTF	TGTGCCAGCAGTGAAAGGGTACAGGGACGGAGGCTTTATGGCTACACCTTC
TRBJ1-1	few	TRBV2	NA	CASTGQGNTEAFF	TGTGCCAGCACCGGCCAGGGAAACACTGAAGCTTTCTTT
TRBJ1-4	NA	TRBV9	TRBD1	CASSERHNPGTGGFGEKLFF	TGTGCCAGCAGCGAACGACATAACCCCGGGACAGGGGGCTTTGGGGAAAAACTGTTTTTT
TRBJ1-1	NA	TRBV18	NA	CASSPELWDTEAFF	TGTGCCAGCTCTCCAGAACTATGGGACACTGAAGCTTTCTTT
TRBJ1-1	once	TRBV5-4	TRBD1	CASRGQGPHTEAFF	TGTGCCAGCAGGGGACAGGGGCCTCACACTGAAGCTTTCTTT
TRBJ2-3	once	TRBV4-2	TRBD2	CASSPGLAVTDTQYF	TGTGCCAGCAGCCCGGGACTAGCAGTCACAGATACGCAGTATTTT
TRBJ1-5	medium-sized	TRBV18	TRBD1	CASSPPDRANQPQHF	TGTGCCAGCTCACCACCTGACAGGGCCAATCAGCCCCAGCATTTT
TRBJ1-2	NA	TRBV5-1	NA	CASSPDTYGYTF	TGCGCCAGCAGCCCGGACACTTATGGCTACACCTTC
TRBJ2-5	NA	TRBV11-3	NA	CASSPRSGPQETQYF	TGTGCCAGCAGCCCGCGCAGCGGACCTCAAGAGACCCAGTACTTC
TRBJ1-2	once	TRBV21-1	NA	CAISYGYTF	TGTGCCATCTCCTATGGCTACACCTTC
TRBJ1-1	NA	TRBV28	NA	CASSSTGNTEAFF	TGTGCCAGCAGTTCAACAGGGAACACTGAAGCTTTCTTT
TRBJ2-7	NA	TRBV11-3	TRBD2	CASSSLAESYEQYF	TGTGCCAGCAGCTCCCTAGCGGAGAGCTACGAGCAGTACTTC
TRBJ2-3	NA	TRBV30	NA	CAWSTGGDTDTQYF	TGTGCCTGGAGTACGGGTGGCGACACAGATACGCAGTATTTT
TRBJ2-7	NA	TRBV9	NA	CASSVATNWGGTGNEQYF	TGTGCCAGCAGCGTAGCTACCAACTGGGGAGGGACAGGTAACGAGCAGTACTTC
TRBJ2-3	NA	TRBV10-1	TRBD1	CASSDVPGQGSTDTQYF	TGCGCCAGCAGCGATGTCCCGGGACAGGGGAGCACAGATACGCAGTATTTT
TRBJ1-2	NA	TRBV10-3	TRBD1	CAIRWTGGDGYTF	TGTGCCATCAGATGGACAGGGGGAGATGGCTACACCTTC
TRBJ2-7	NA	TRBV30	NA	CAWSQSGPYEQYF	TGTGCCTGGAGTCAGAGCGGACCCTACGAGCAGTACTTC
TRBJ1-5	NA	TRBV7-6	NA	CASSLQGSSNQPQHF	TGTGCCAGCAGCTTGCAGGGATCTAGCAATCAGCCCCAGCATTTT
TRBJ1-5	NA	TRBV7-2	NA	CASSFRELSQPQHF	TGTGCCAGCAGCTTCAGGGAATTAAGTCAGCCCCAGCATTTT
TRBJ2-1	NA	TRBV19	NA	CASSKREQQFF	TGTGCCAGTAGTAAGAGAGAACAGCAGTTCTTC
TRBJ2-7	NA	TRBV6-5	TRBD1	CASIGRDRTYEQYF	TGTGCCAGCATAGGTAGGGACAGGACCTACGAGCAGTACTTC
TRBJ2-1	NA	TRBV7-6	NA	CASSLAQRGEQFF	TGTGCCAGCAGCTTAGCTCAGCGCGGTGAGCAGTTCTTC
TRBJ1-1	NA	TRBV19	NA	CASSFQGSTEAFF	TGTGCCAGTAGTTTCCAGGGGAGCACTGAAGCTTTCTTT
TRBJ2-7	NA	TRBV5-6	TRBD2	CASSWTSGSYEQYF	TGTGCCAGCAGCTGGACTAGCGGCTCCTACGAGCAGTACTTC
TRBJ1-4	NA	TRBV7-9	NA	CASSLVPRGGEKLFF	TGTGCCAGCAGCTTAGTACCCCGAGGGGGTGAAAAACTGTTTTTT